Shown below are 17 T cell receptor beta chains from a single sample sequenced in a study of regulatory T cells in long-lasting Graves disease (TCRdb year 2021). The time point label, as the study defines it: persistent/refractory GD, antithyroid drugs over 5 years with positive TRAb. For both TCR sequencing and RNA sequencing, RNA was extracted from PBMCs using TRIzol. The library relied on multiplex PCR. TCRdb shows the sequencer as Illumina HiSeq 4000. iRepertoire HTBI primers and Arm-PCR amplification of CDR3 regions were used to construct TCR beta libraries. TCRdb took the public reads, trimmed them with fastp at Q25, ran MiXCR for clone calling and kept in-frame beta chains. Identical CDR3 proteins give one entry, which carries the most common genes and DNA. Counted in this sample were roughly 450,000 distinct CDR3 sequences; 23% of them appeared once. The top ten constitute about a quarter of the sample.

Specimen: peripheral blood mononuclear cells (PBMCs), collected when the disease was refractory, from a patient treated with antithyroid drugs. The origin of the receptors is a female donor with Graves disease.

This clonotype has ten or more counts. The rearrangement joins TRBV28 to TRBJ1-6; D not resolved. The CDR3 runs to 13 residues. Germline loops: CDR1 MDHEN, CDR2 SYDVKM. Deletions cut 7 bases from V and 6 bases from J, with 10 bases between. Here the CDR3 DNA reads TGTGCCAGCATCAGGCAGGCTAATTCACCCCTCCACTTT. It encodes CASIRQANSPLHF.

This clonotype showed up just a few times. The CDR3 DNA follows: TGTGCCAGCAGTTTATGGGGCGGACCCGCTAGCACAGATACGCAGTATTTT. It encodes CASSLWGGPASTDTQYF. The chain has TRBV28 and TRBJ2-3; D is unresolved. V was pared by 0 bases and J by 0 bases, with 13 bases between. Germline V gene sequence: CDR1 MDHEN, CDR2 SYDVKM. The CDR3 length is 17 residues.

This chain joins TRBV7-2 and TRBJ2-3; TRBD2 matches 7 bases. J was trimmed by 0 bases and V by 9 bases; bases with no gene match: 3. The germline CDR1 and CDR2 sequences are SGHTA and FQGNSA. The CDR3 runs 13 residues. The CDR3 coding sequence is TGTGCCAGTATGACTAGCAGCACAGATACGCAGTATTTT. Translating it yields CASMTSSTDTQYF.

This clonotype was counted many times. The rearrangement joins TRBV2 to TRBJ1-2; D may be TRBD1 (5 bases). Germline CDR1 reads SNHLY; CDR2 reads FYNNEI. V lost 5 bases and J 6 bases, leaving 22 bases between the germline ends. This CDR3 region has 16 residues. This CDR3 reads CASSPDRQGNRHGYTF. In DNA, the CDR3 is TGTGCCAGCAGTCCCGATCGGCAGGGAAATCGACATGGCTACACCTTC.

This clonotype was counted ten times or more. In DNA, the CDR3 is TGTGCCAGCAGTGACCGCCAGGGTAACTATGGCTACACCTTC. This gives the protein CASSDRQGNYGYTF. The chain recombines TRBV6-1 with TRBJ1-2, with a possible D match to TRBD1 (5 bases). This CDR3 spans 14 amino acids. Per germline, CDR1 MNHNS and CDR2 SASEGT. V was cut by 3 bases and J by 1 base, with 9 bases left in between.

This clonotype appeared many times. This chain connects TRBV11-3 to TRBJ2-5, with TRBD2 identical over 7 bases. After removal of 5 bases from V and 5 bases from J, the junction contained 11 bases not matched to a gene. Germline lookup yields CDR1 SGHNT and CDR2 YENEEA. The CDR3 has 15 residues. The CDR3 region has the DNA TGTGCCAGCAGCCCCCCCGGAGCGGGGTGGGAGACCCAGTACTTC. Translation gives CASSPPGAGWETQYF. Variable domain in full (rest from reference TRBV11-3 and TRBJ2-5): EAGVVQSPRYKIIEKKQPVAFWCNPISGHNTLYWYLQNLGQGPELLIRYENEEAVDDSQLPKDRFSAERLKGVDSTLKIQPAELGDSAVYLCASSPPGAGWETQYFGPGTRLLVL.

This chain uses TRBV6-5 with TRBJ2-7; D unresolved. The CDR3 extends over 14 amino acids. The V end was cut by 2 bases, the J end by 2 bases, with 10 bases between. Germline-derived CDR1 and CDR2 are MNHEY and SVGAGI. In DNA, the CDR3 is TGTGCCAGCAGTTACGGGATATCAGCCTACGAGCAGTACTTC. Its protein product is CASSYGISAYEQYF.

At least ten counts were recorded for this clonotype. Compared with germline, one end of the junction differs, possibly owing to a read error. J is TRBJ1-2 and V is TRBV15; D is perhaps TRBD1 (5 bases). Germline-derived CDR1 and CDR2 are LNHNV and YYDKDF (reference sequence). The length of the CDR3 is 15 residues. The CDR3 DNA reads TGTGCAACCACGCCGGGACGACCTGCGGTCTATGGCTACACCTTC. Translated: CATTPGRPAVYGYTF. The variable domain in full, completed from reference TRBV15 and TRBJ1-2, reads DAMVIQNPRYQVTQFGKPVTLSCSQTLNHNVMYWYQQKSSQAPKLLFHYYDKDFNNEADTPDNFQSRRPNTSFCFLDIRSPGLGDTAMYLCATTPGRPAVYGYTFGSGTRLTVV.

In this sample, this clonotype turned up a few times. The chain is built from TRBV6-1 and TRBJ1-6; a possible D gene is TRBD1 (5 bases). The V gene lost 4 bases and the J gene lost 5 bases, with 9 bases spanning the gap. CDR3 size: 14 residues. Germline V gene sequence: CDR1 MNHNS, CDR2 SASEGT. CDR3 nucleotide sequence: TGTGCCAGCAGTGGAGGGGTTCATAATTCACCCCTCCACTTT. Translating gives CASSGGVHNSPLHF.

This clonotype was counted a few times. The chain carries TRBV9 and TRBJ1-4; D gene uncertain. Germline loops: CDR1 SGDLS, CDR2 YYNGEE. V was cut by 1 base and J by 0 bases, with 10 bases left in between. CDR3 length: 16 amino acids. Written as DNA, the CDR3 is TGTGCCAGCAGCGTAATGTTCGGGGCAACTAATGAAAAACTGTTTTTT. Its translation is CASSVMFGATNEKLFF.

This chain links TRBV20-1 with TRBJ2-3; D is possibly TRBD2 (5 bases). There are 16 residues in the CDR3. V was clipped by 3 bases and J by 4 bases, with 20 bases between them. CDR1 is DFQATT, CDR2 SNEGSKA, per germline (reference sequence). Here the CDR3 reads CSASAWGTGISDTQYF. Here the CDR3 DNA reads TGCAGTGCTAGCGCCTGGGGAACCGGGATTTCAGATACGCAGTATTTT.

This sequence joins TRBV19 and TRBJ2-7; D perhaps matches TRBD1 (5 bases). V gave up 7 bases and J gave up 2 bases, with 15 bases separating them. The CDR3 has 14 amino acids. Germline V CDR1 and CDR2: LNHDA, SQIVND (reference sequence). The CDR3 sequence is CASTIRAGTYEQYF. DNA of the CDR3: TGTGCCAGTACCATCAGGGCAGGGACCTACGAGCAGTACTTC. Using reference TRBV19 and TRBJ2-7 for the parts outside the CDR3, the full variable domain is DGGITQSPKYLFRKEGQNVTLSCEQNLNHDAMYWYRQDPGQGLRLIYYSQIVNDFQKGDIAEGYSVSREKKESFPLTVTSAQKNPTAFYLCASTIRAGTYEQYFGPGTRLTVT.

About this clonotype: A far larger clone is just one base off, so this is likely a read error. J is TRBJ2-7 and V is TRBV2, with TRBD2 as a possible D gene (6 bases). This CDR3 has 14 amino acids. The germline gives CDR1 SNHLY, CDR2 FYNNEI. V shed 7 bases and J shed 5 bases, with 18 bases lying between them. The DNA for the CDR3 is TGTGCCAGCACTACATACGGGAGAAGGAACGAGCAGTACTTC. It yields the protein CASTTYGRRNEQYF.

CDR3 in amino acids: CASSLEPPRLGEQYF. As DNA, the CDR3 is TGTGCCAGCAGCTTAGAGCCCCCCCGGCTGGGCGAGCAGTACTTC. The V and J genes are TRBV11-2 and TRBJ2-7; D gene uncertain. Trimming removed 0 bases from V and 6 bases from J, with 15 bases in between. The germline V gene encodes CDR1 SGHAT and CDR2 FQNNGV. The CDR3 runs to 15 residues.

The J gene is TRBJ2-2, the V gene TRBV27; possibly TRBD2 for D (6 bases). Germline CDR1 MNHEY, CDR2 SMNVEV (reference sequence). CDR3 size: 14 residues. With 6 bases removed from V and 4 bases from J, the gap between germline ends came to 12 bases. The CDR3 nucleotides are TGTGCCAGCAGCCGACTTAGCGGCACCGGGGAGCTGTTTTTT. It specifies CASSRLSGTGELFF.

The J gene is TRBJ1-3, the V gene TRBV11-2; 9 bases align to TRBD1. The germline V gene has CDR1 SGHAT and CDR2 FQNNGV. The junction had 4 bases not matched to a gene; V was cut back by 5 bases and J by 2 bases. The CDR3 spans 15 residues. CDR3: CASSVGDRAGNTIYF. The CDR3 DNA reads TGTGCCAGCAGCGTAGGGGACAGGGCTGGAAACACCATATATTTT.

This chain connects TRBV30 to TRBJ2-7, with D uncertain. The CDR3 length is 10 residues. Trimming shortened V by 6 bases and J by 5 bases, and 8 bases separated the two germline ends. The germline V gene has CDR1 GTSNPN and CDR2 SVGIG (reference sequence). The CDR3 nucleotides are TGTGCCTGTCTAGGTGACGAGCAGTACTTC. It encodes CACLGDEQYF. Drawing the rest from reference TRBV30 and TRBJ2-7, the complete variable domain is SQTIHQWPATLVQPVGSPLSLECTVEGTSNPNLYWYRQAAGRGLQLLFYSVGIGQISSEVPQNLSASRPQDRQFILSSKKLLLSDSGFYLCACLGDEQYFGPGTRLTVT.